One sample yielded the 4 T cell receptor beta chains listed below, sequenced in a study of blood T cell repertoires in COVID-19. Profiled with immunoSEQ multiplex PCR; TCRdb holds only in-frame clones, not every one. Among about 220,000 clones listed, around 84% were seen once. Input material: peripheral blood. All receptors derive from a human donor in a cohort sampled during active COVID-19.

This chain connects TRBV5-5 to TRBJ1-1, with a weak D call TRBD1 (5 bases). V lost 4 bases, J lost 4 bases, and 14 bases lay in between. The V gene's germline CDR1 is SGHKS and CDR2 YYEKEE (reference sequence). CDR3 size: 14 residues. The CDR3 DNA reads as TGTGCCAGCAGCCCACGAAGCAGGGTCACTGAAGCTTTCTTT. Translated: CASSPRSRVTEAFF.

The chain links TRBV13 to TRBJ1-1; 7 positions match TRBD1. The trim removed 0 bases at V and 0 bases at J, leaving 4 bases unmatched. The length of the CDR3 is 16 residues. CDR1 is PRHDT, CDR2 FYEKMQ, per germline (reference sequence). CDR3 region: CASSLGAGGLNTEAFF. The CDR3 nucleotides are TGTGCCAGCAGCTTAGGGGCAGGGGGATTGAACACTGAAGCTTTCTTT.

Here the CDR3 DNA reads TGTGCCAGCAGTTACGGCCCGGGACATCCGAATCAGCCCCAGCATTTT. Translation gives CASSYGPGHPNQPQHF. The chain is built from TRBV6-6 and TRBJ1-5, with a tentative D call TRBD1 (6 bases). The CDR3 covers 16 residues. Germline V CDR1 and CDR2: MNHNY, SVGAGI (reference sequence). The ends were cut back, 2 bases at V and 4 bases at J, with 15 bases in the middle.

The J gene is TRBJ2-2, the V gene TRBV7-2, with 9 bases matching TRBD2. Germline CDR1 and CDR2: SGHTA and FQGNSA. The CDR3 is made up of 16 amino acids. Unmatched junction bases numbered 3, after V lost 3 bases and J lost 1 base. In nucleotides, the CDR3 is TGTGCCAGCAGCTTGACTAGCGGCATGAACACCGGGGAGCTGTTTTTT. Amino acid sequence: CASSLTSGMNTGELFF.